These T cell receptor beta chains were read from a single sample in a study of graft-versus-host responses after intestinal transplantation. Generated by immunoSEQ multiplex PCR, the TCRdb table keeps only in-frame clones and is missing some. The repertoire holds about 19,000 clones, with around nine tenths as singletons. The specimen was PBMCs, collected 350 to 400 days after transplant. The receptors derive from a human patient who received an intestinal transplant, so some T cells may come from the graft donor. Both conserved end residues are part of each CDR3. Fields, in order: clone size, V gene, J gene, D gene, CDR3 protein, CDR3 DNA. A D gene is named only where the DNA matches it firmly. Some rows have no size entry. The others give once, few or many, or a class for an expanded clone.

NA	TRBV11-2	TRBJ2-7	NA	CASSLHGSLYEQYF	TGTGCCAGCAGCTTACACGGGAGCCTCTACGAGCAGTACTTC
NA	TRBV28	TRBJ1-4	NA	CASSFRGLTNEKLFF	TGTGCCAGCAGTTTCCGGGGGCTAACTAATGAAAAACTGTTTTTT
once	TRBV7-6	TRBJ1-1	NA	CASSLDRATEAFF	TGTGCCAGCAGCTTAGACAGGGCCACTGAAGCTTTCTTT
NA	TRBV6-5	TRBJ1-4	NA	CASSYSKGNEKLFF	TGTGCCAGCAGTTACTCGAAGGGTAATGAAAAACTGTTTTTT
once	TRBV6-5	TRBJ1-2	NA	CASGENGYTF	TGTGCCAGCGGGGAGAATGGCTACACCTTC
NA	TRBV9	TRBJ2-4	NA	CASSVPRRDSEAKNIQYF	TGTGCCAGCAGCGTACCCCGCCGGGACTCCGAGGCCAAAAACATTCAGTACTTC
NA	TRBV28	TRBJ2-7	NA	CASSFADEQYF	TGTGCCAGCAGTTTCGCCGACGAGCAGTACTTC
NA	TRBV7-9	TRBJ1-1	NA	CASSFRGTDRGTEAFF	TGTGCCAGCAGCTTCAGAGGGACGGATAGGGGGACTGAAGCTTTCTTT
NA	TRBV29-1	TRBJ1-1	TRBD1	CSVDSGQRNTEAFF	TGCAGCGTTGACTCGGGACAGCGAAACACTGAAGCTTTCTTT
NA	TRBV7-9	TRBJ1-4	TRBD1	CASSLSPGQGPEKLFF	TGTGCCAGCAGCTTATCCCCGGGACAGGGGCCAGAAAAACTGTTTTTT
NA	TRBV7-2	TRBJ1-5	NA	CASRKTGIQPQHF	TGTGCCAGCAGAAAAACAGGGATACAGCCCCAGCATTTT
NA	TRBV7-4	TRBJ2-7	NA	CASSFVNPAYEQYF	TGTGCCAGCAGCTTCGTAAACCCAGCCTACGAGCAGTACTTC
NA	TRBV6-1	TRBJ1-6	NA	CASKQDGETNSPLHF	TGTGCCAGCAAACAGGACGGGGAAACGAATTCACCCCTCCACTTT
NA	TRBV6-1	TRBJ2-7	NA	CASGWSGSSYEQYF	TGTGCCAGCGGTTGGAGCGGTTCATCCTACGAGCAGTACTTC
NA	TRBV2	TRBJ1-5	TRBD1	CASSRGRQPQHF	TGTGCCAGCAGTAGGGGGCGACAGCCCCAGCATTTT
NA	TRBV6-5	TRBJ2-2	NA	CASSYRGELFF	TGTGCCAGCAGTTACAGGGGGGAGCTGTTTTTT
NA	TRBV4-1	TRBJ1-1	NA	CASRIAGSDTEAFF	TGCGCCAGCAGGATAGCAGGGTCGGACACTGAAGCTTTCTTT
NA	TRBV6-5	TRBJ1-5	NA	CASSRGQSNQPQHF	TGTGCCAGCAGCAGAGGACAAAGCAATCAGCCCCAGCATTTT
NA	TRBV6-6	TRBJ2-5	NA	CASSPTAETQYF	TGTGCCAGCAGCCCAACGGCCGAGACCCAGTACTTC
medium-sized	TRBV10-1	TRBJ2-4	TRBD1	CASRDRAKNIQYF	TGCGCCAGCCGGGACAGGGCCAAAAACATTCAGTACTTC
NA	TRBV5-1	TRBJ2-7	NA	CASSLPSLSYEQYF	TGCGCCAGCAGCTTACCCTCCCTATCCTACGAGCAGTACTTC
NA	TRBV6-6	TRBJ1-5	NA	CASSRGQSNQPQHF	TGTGCCAGCAGCAGAGGACAAAGCAATCAGCCCCAGCATTTT
NA	TRBV5-1	TRBJ1-6	TRBD1	CASSLGRGGAPLHF	TGCGCCAGCAGCTTAGGCAGGGGGGGGGCACCCCTCCACTTT
once	TRBV5-1	TRBJ2-7	TRBD1	CASSFTRTGDEQYF	TGCGCCAGCAGCTTTACCCGGACAGGGGACGAGCAGTACTTC